One and the same sample provided the 25 T cell receptor beta chains below, sequenced in a study of blood T cells in healthy people across ages. The use of a sample-barcoded 5' primer and a J-beta primer mix characterized a second PCR of about 6 to 11 cycles. TCRdb re-called the 5' RACE reads through MiXCR, storing one row per CDR3 protein. The repertoire holds about 970,000 distinct CDR3 sequences, with just over 50% as singletons. Sequenced material: blood. The receptors come from a woman aged 60-70 years in good health.

This clonotype was seen a few times. Here the CDR3 DNA reads TGTGCCATCGGGCGGGGGCGTTTAGGCACAGATACGCAGTATTTT. This translates into CAIGRGRLGTDTQYF. V is TRBV10-3 and J is TRBJ2-3, with D possibly TRBD2 on 7 matching bases. This CDR3 has 15 amino acids. V dropped 8 bases and J dropped 1 base, with 16 bases sitting between them. Germline V gives CDR1 ENHRY, CDR2 SYGVKD.

The chain employs TRBV7-2 and TRBJ2-7, with 13 bases fitting TRBD2. The V gene end was trimmed by 4 bases and the J gene end by 3 bases; junction bases not matched to a gene: 12. The CDR3 is 18 amino acids. CDR1 is SGHTA, CDR2 FQGNSA, per germline. CDR3 bases: TGTGCCAGCAGCTCGACTAGCGGGAGGCAATTGCTGGGCTACGAGCAGTACTTC. Protein product: CASSSTSGRQLLGYEQYF.

The rearrangement joins TRBV28 to TRBJ2-7, with TRBD1 identical over 7 bases. The V and J ends lost 8 bases and 7 bases, in that order; junction bases with no gene match: 11. Germline-derived CDR1 and CDR2 are MDHEN and SYDVKM. The CDR3 is 13 amino acids. The CDR3 sequence: CASRDRPYNEQYF. CDR3 bases: TGTGCCAGCCGGGACAGACCCTACAATGAGCAGTACTTC.

CDR3 DNA: TGTGCCAGCAGCCAAGATAGTTTGGGAGCAACCCATGAAAAACTGTTTTTT. It codes for CASSQDSLGATHEKLFF. V is TRBV4-2 and J is TRBJ1-4; D gene uncertain. This CDR3 region has 17 residues. The germline CDR1 and CDR2 sequences are LGHNA and YNFKEQ. Trimming removed 0 bases at V and 6 bases at J, with 17 bases between.

V gene TRBV20-1 combines with J gene TRBJ1-5, with no clear D. The CDR3 totals 15 residues. Trimming left V 1 base short and J 7 bases short, with 17 bases between. Germline CDR1 and CDR2: DFQATT and SNEGSKA (reference sequence). The CDR3 nucleotides are TGCAGTGCTAGAGCGGATGGAGGGAGCAGGCAGCCCCAGCATTTT. Its translation is CSARADGGSRQPQHF.

The chain couples TRBV29-1 to TRBJ1-1; the match to TRBD1 covers 7 bases. V dropped 1 base and J dropped 0; count of bases not matched to a gene: 8. Germline V lookup: CDR1 SQVTM, CDR2 ANQGSEA. The CDR3 covers 16 residues. CDR3 sequence: CSVEAPGQTLNTEAFF. The CDR3 DNA reads as TGCAGCGTTGAAGCCCCGGGACAGACATTGAACACTGAAGCTTTCTTT.

This clonotype showed up just a few times. V is TRBV4-2 and J is TRBJ1-5; D not resolved. The CDR3 loop spans 14 amino acids. Deletions cut 4 bases from V and 2 bases from J, with 9 bases between. CDR1 and CDR2 from the germline V gene are LGHNA and YNFKEQ. As DNA, the CDR3 is TGTGCCAGCAGCCCCCGGACGGGCAATCAGCCCCAGCATTTT. It translates to CASSPRTGNQPQHF.

The J gene is TRBJ2-5, the V gene TRBV11-2; possible D gene TRBD1, 5 bases. CDR1 is SGHAT and CDR2 is FQNNGV in the germline V gene. Trimming pared 1 base from V and 2 bases from J, leaving 11 bases between. The CDR3 contains 15 residues. CDR3 region: CASSLGGLIQETQYF. The CDR3 DNA is TGTGCCAGCAGCTTAGGGGGCCTCATTCAAGAGACCCAGTACTTC.

This clonotype was seen a handful of times. This CDR3 is CASSQGRRTTYQETQYF. In DNA, the CDR3 is TGTGCCAGCAGCCAGGGGAGGCGTACGACGTACCAAGAGACCCAGTACTTC. The chain combines TRBV4-2 with TRBJ2-5; perhaps TRBD2 as D (6 bases). Trimming left V 3 bases short and J 0 bases short, with 17 bases between. The germline CDR1 and CDR2 sequences are LGHNA and YNFKEQ. This CDR3 is built from 17 residues.

This clonotype was picked up a small number of times. The V call is TRBV20-1, the J call TRBJ1-2; D unresolved. The germline V gene has CDR1 DFQATT and CDR2 SNEGSKA (reference sequence). The CDR3 is 12 residues long. Trimming took 0 bases from V and 6 from J, leaving 8 bases between them. CDR3 sequence reads: CSARDDGHGYTF. Written as DNA, the CDR3 is TGCAGTGCTAGAGATGATGGCCATGGCTACACCTTC.

The table lists this clonotype with a few counts. The chain has TRBV10-3 and TRBJ1-6, with a tentative D call TRBD1 (6 bases). Trimming removed 4 bases at V and 9 bases at J, with 13 bases between. The CDR3 sequence is 14 residues long. Germline CDR1 and CDR2: ENHRY and SYGVKD. CDR3 nucleotide sequence: TGTGCCATCAGTGCGCAGGGGCAGGCTTCACCCCTCCACTTT. As protein: CAISAQGQASPLHF.

This clonotype has more than one count but fewer than ten. The gene calls are TRBV7-9 and TRBJ2-7; 11 nucleotides line up with TRBD1. In germline, CDR1 is SEHNR, CDR2 FQNEAQ (reference sequence). The CDR3 is made up of 16 amino acids. V shed 2 bases and J 4 bases; nucleotides not matched to a gene: 7. CDR3 DNA sequence: TGTGCCAGCAGCTTAATTATCGGGACAGGGGGTTACGAGCAGTACTTC. It translates to CASSLIIGTGGYEQYF.

The chain combines TRBV3-1 with TRBJ2-3, with 8 bases identical to TRBD2. The J segment lost 6 bases and the V segment lost 8 bases, leaving 7 bases of the junction unmatched. The CDR3 runs to 13 residues. Germline lookup yields CDR1 LGHDT and CDR2 YNNKEL (reference sequence). DNA of the CDR3: TGTGCCAGCGGGGCGGGAGGTGCTGATACGCAGTATTTT. This translates into CASGAGGADTQYF.

This sequence joins TRBV20-1 and TRBJ2-5; TRBD2 aligns across 7 bases. Germline V CDR1 and CDR2: DFQATT, SNEGSKA (reference sequence). The CDR3 runs to 21 residues. Unmatched junction bases numbered 24, after V lost 0 bases and J lost 2 bases. The CDR3 reads CSARDRPMGLAVTQIQETQYF. In DNA form, the CDR3 reads TGCAGTGCTAGAGATAGGCCCATGGGGCTAGCGGTAACTCAAATTCAAGAGACCCAGTACTTC.

Of note for this clonotype: The junction does not match germline at one end; this may be a read error. The CDR3 bases are TGCGCCAGCAGCCAAAGCAATTGGCAGGGCTATAATTCACTCCTCCACTTT. This gives the protein CASSQSNWQGYNSLLHF. V and J are TRBV4-1 and TRBJ1-6; D may be TRBD1 (5 bases). The CDR3 has 17 amino acids. Germline CDR1 MGHRA, CDR2 YSYEKL.

This clonotype was counted at least ten times. The chain recombines TRBV15 with TRBJ2-3, with TRBD2 matching over 8 bases. The CDR3 totals 18 residues. V lost 5 bases and J lost 4; bases outside the gene matches: 17. Germline CDR1 reads LNHNV; CDR2 reads YYDKDF (reference sequence). The CDR3 nucleotides read TGTGCCACCAGCGGAAGGGGGATGAAAGCGGGAGTCGCAGATACGCAGTATTTT. Translation gives CATSGRGMKAGVADTQYF.

The chain recombines TRBV7-2 with TRBJ2-4, with 8 bases identical to TRBD2. CDR3 length: 13 amino acids. After removal of 4 bases from V and 15 bases from J, the junction contained 11 bases not matched to a gene. Looked up from germline, CDR1 is SGHTA and CDR2 is FQGNSA. DNA for the CDR3: TGTGCCAGCAGCTCGGGGAGGCTAGCGGGTTTGTACTTC. It yields the protein CASSSGRLAGLYF.

J is TRBJ2-1 and V is TRBV4-2, with TRBD2 matching over 9 bases. Germline CDR1 is LGHNA and CDR2 is YNFKEQ. CDR3 length: 16 amino acids. Unmatched junction bases numbered 7, after V lost 0 bases and J lost 7 bases. This CDR3 is CASSQDPGLALNEQFF. In DNA form, the CDR3 reads TGTGCCAGCAGCCAAGACCCGGGACTAGCTCTTAATGAGCAGTTCTTC.

CDR3 DNA: TGTGCCAGCAGCTTAACACCGAAGGAGACCCAGTACTTC. Protein product: CASSLTPKETQYF. V gene TRBV7-9 combines with J gene TRBJ2-5; unclear D gene. V was trimmed by 2 bases and J by 5 bases, leaving 9 bases between them. The germline CDR1 and CDR2 sequences are SEHNR and FQNEAQ (reference sequence). The CDR3 is made up of 13 amino acids. Filled out from reference TRBV7-9 and TRBJ2-5, the complete variable domain reads DTGVSQNPRHKITKRGQNVTFRCDPISEHNRLYWYRQTLGQGPEFLTYFQNEAQLEKSRLLSDRFSAERPKGSFSTLEIQRTEQGDSAMYLCASSLTPKETQYFGPGTRLLVL.

Here the CDR3 reads CASSNVRGVNTEAFF. The CDR3 nucleotides read TGTGCCAGCAGTAACGTCAGGGGGGTGAACACTGAAGCTTTCTTT. This chain connects TRBV6-5 to TRBJ1-1, with TRBD1 matching 7 bases. J was trimmed by 0 bases and V by 5 bases; bases with no gene match: 6. Germline assignment: CDR1 MNHEY and CDR2 SVGAGI. The CDR3 runs to 15 residues.

The rearrangement links TRBV20-1 to TRBJ2-2; 10 bases fit TRBD2. V was pared by 5 bases and J by 9 bases, with 3 bases of the junction left unmatched. Germline V gene lookup returns CDR1 DFQATT and CDR2 SNEGSKA (reference sequence). This CDR3 region has 12 residues. The CDR3 DNA sequence: TGCAGTGCTCAGCGGGAGGGTCGGGAGCTGTTTTTT. It translates to CSAQREGRELFF.

This chain joins TRBV12-3 or TRBV12-4 and TRBJ2-5, with no clear D. With 6 bases removed from V and 2 bases from J, the gap between germline ends came to 13 bases. The CDR3 covers 14 residues. This CDR3 reads CASSPFGSQETQYF. CDR3 sequence (DNA): TGTGCCAGCAGCCCCTTCGGTTCGCAAGAGACCCAGTACTTC.

This clonotype was detected ten times or more. V is TRBV6-2 or TRBV6-3 and J is TRBJ2-7; possible D gene TRBD1, 5 bases. With 0 bases removed from V and 3 bases from J, the gap between germline ends came to 9 bases. The length of the CDR3 is 14 residues. CDR1 and CDR2 from the germline V gene are MNHEY and SVGEGT. This CDR3 is CASSYSHDSYEQYF. DNA for the CDR3: TGTGCCAGCAGTTACTCGCATGACAGCTACGAGCAGTACTTC.

The V call is TRBV7-9, the J call TRBJ2-1; 7 bases line up with TRBD2. V was pared by 3 bases and J by 6 bases, with 8 bases of the junction left unmatched. The CDR3 contains 15 residues. CDR1 and CDR2 (germline): SEHNR, FQNEAQ (reference sequence). The CDR3 DNA sequence: TGTGCCAGCAGCTTTGAGGCGGGAGAGGCCAATGAGCAGTTCTTC. Protein: CASSFEAGEANEQFF.

V is TRBV2 and J is TRBJ2-5; TRBD2 matches at 7 bases. CDR3 length: 18 residues. In germline, CDR1 is SNHLY, CDR2 FYNNEI. J lost 0 bases, V lost 1 base, and 11 bases had no gene match. The CDR3 sequence: CASSEGLDRLADQETQYF. CDR3 nucleotide sequence: TGTGCCAGCAGTGAAGGGTTAGATCGGCTAGCGGACCAAGAGACCCAGTACTTC.